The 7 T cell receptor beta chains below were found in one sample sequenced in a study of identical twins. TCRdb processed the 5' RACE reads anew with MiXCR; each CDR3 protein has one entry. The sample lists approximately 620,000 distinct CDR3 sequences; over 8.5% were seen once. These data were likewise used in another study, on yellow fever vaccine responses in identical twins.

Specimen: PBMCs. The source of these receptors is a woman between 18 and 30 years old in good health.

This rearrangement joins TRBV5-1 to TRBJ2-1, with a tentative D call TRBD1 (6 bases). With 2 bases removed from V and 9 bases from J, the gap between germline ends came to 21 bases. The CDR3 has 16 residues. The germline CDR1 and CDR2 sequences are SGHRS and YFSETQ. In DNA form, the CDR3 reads TGCGCCAGCAGCTTACAACAGGGTCAAGGGTCTGCTGAGCAGTTCTTC. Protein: CASSLQQGQGSAEQFF.

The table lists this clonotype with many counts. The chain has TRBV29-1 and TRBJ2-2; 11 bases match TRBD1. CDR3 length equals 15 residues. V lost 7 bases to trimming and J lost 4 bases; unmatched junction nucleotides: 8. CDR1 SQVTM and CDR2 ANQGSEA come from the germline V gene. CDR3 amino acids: CSAGRTGGSTGELFF. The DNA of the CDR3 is TGCAGCGCCGGTAGGACAGGGGGCAGCACCGGGGAGCTGTTTTTT.

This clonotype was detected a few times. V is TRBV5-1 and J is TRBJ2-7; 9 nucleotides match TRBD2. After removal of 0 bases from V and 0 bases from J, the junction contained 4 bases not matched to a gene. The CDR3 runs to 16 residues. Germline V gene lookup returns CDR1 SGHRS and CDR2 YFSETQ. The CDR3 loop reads CASSLDGSGGSYEQYF. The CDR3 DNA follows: TGCGCCAGCAGCTTGGATGGTAGCGGGGGCTCCTACGAGCAGTACTTC. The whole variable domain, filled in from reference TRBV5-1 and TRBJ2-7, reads KAGVTQTPRYLIKTRGQQVTLSCSPISGHRSVSWYQQTPGQGLQFLFEYFSETQRNKGNFPGRFSGRQFSNSRSEMNVSTLELGDSALYLCASSLDGSGGSYEQYFGPGTRLTVT.

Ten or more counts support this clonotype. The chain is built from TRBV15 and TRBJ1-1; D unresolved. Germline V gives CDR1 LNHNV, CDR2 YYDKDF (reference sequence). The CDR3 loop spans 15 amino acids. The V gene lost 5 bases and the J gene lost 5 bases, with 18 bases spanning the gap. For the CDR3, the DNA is TGTGCCACCAGCCCCTGGGGAGGGATGGTAACTGAAGCTTTCTTT. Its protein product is CATSPWGGMVTEAFF.

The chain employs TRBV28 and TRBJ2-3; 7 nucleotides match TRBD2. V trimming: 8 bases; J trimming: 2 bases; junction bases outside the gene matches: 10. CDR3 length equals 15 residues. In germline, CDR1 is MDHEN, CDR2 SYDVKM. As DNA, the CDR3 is TGTGCCAGCTCGGGAAGCGGGGCCTACACAGATACGCAGTATTTT. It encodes CASSGSGAYTDTQYF.

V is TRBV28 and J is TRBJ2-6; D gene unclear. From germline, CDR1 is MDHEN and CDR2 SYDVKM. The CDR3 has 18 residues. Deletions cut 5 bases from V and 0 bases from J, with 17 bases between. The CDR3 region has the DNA TGTGCCAGCAGTCCGTACGGAGAGAGGCACTCTGGGGCCAACGTCCTGACTTTC. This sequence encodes CASSPYGERHSGANVLTF.

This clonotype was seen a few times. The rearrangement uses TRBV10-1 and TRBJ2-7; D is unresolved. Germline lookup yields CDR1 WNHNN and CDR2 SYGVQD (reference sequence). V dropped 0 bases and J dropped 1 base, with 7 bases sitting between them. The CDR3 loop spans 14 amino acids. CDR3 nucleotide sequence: TGCGCCAGCAGTGAGTCCGGCAGATCCTACGAGCAGTACTTC. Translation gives CASSESGRSYEQYF.